The 4 T cell receptor beta chains given below trace back to one sample, sequenced in a study of T cell responses to AZD1222 COVID-19 vaccine. The protocol was immunoSEQ multiplex PCR, while the TCRdb copy is restricted to in-frame clones and leaves out a portion. This sample has 75,000 to 95,000 clones, with roughly 89% found just once. The starting material was peripheral blood, obtained on day 0 of MenACWY control vaccination. Receptors originate from an adult in good health.

The V call is TRBV7-9, the J call TRBJ2-1, with 10 bases aligning to TRBD2. CDR1 SEHNR and CDR2 FQNEAQ come from the germline V gene (reference sequence). CDR3 length: 16 residues. With 4 bases clipped from V and 5 bases from J, the junction kept 8 bases outside the gene matches. As DNA, the CDR3 is TGTGCCAGCAGCTCCAATAGCGGGGGGATGCACAATGAGCAGTTCTTC. This sequence encodes CASSSNSGGMHNEQFF.

The chain carries TRBV27 and TRBJ1-6, with D possibly TRBD1 on 5 matching bases. Looked up from germline, CDR1 is MNHEY and CDR2 is SMNVEV (reference sequence). Trimming shortened V by 6 bases and J by 7 bases, and 13 bases separated the two germline ends. This CDR3 is built from 14 residues. As DNA, the CDR3 is TGTGCCAGCAGCAGGGAACCCCGAAATTCACCCCTCCACTTT. Translated, it gives CASSREPRNSPLHF.

The chain recombines TRBV6-6 with TRBJ1-2; tentatively, D is TRBD1 (5 bases). Trimming removed 0 bases at V and 9 bases at J, with 8 bases between. The germline V gene encodes CDR1 MNHNY and CDR2 SVGAGI (reference sequence). This CDR3 has 12 amino acids. The CDR3 DNA sequence: TGTGCCAGCAGTTACTCGCGGGGGAGCTACACCTTC. This sequence encodes CASSYSRGSYTF.

V and J are TRBV3-1 (or the pseudogene TRBV3-2) and TRBJ2-5; D perhaps matches TRBD1 (6 bases). This CDR3 region has 15 residues. V lost 0 bases and J lost 9, with 17 bases in between. Germline lookup yields CDR1 LGHDT and CDR2 YNNKEL (reference sequence). The CDR3 nucleotides read TGTGCCAGCAGCCAAGAATTCAGGGGACCTGGGGCCCAGTACTTC. This gives the protein CASSQEFRGPGAQYF.